This paragraph reports one T cell receptor beta chain. These data originate in a study of blood T cell repertoires in COVID-19. Authors' data handling: Using reference gene primer amplification, nucleated cell counts were estimated. Some clones are missing from TCRdb's copy, which holds only in-frame ones; the method was immunoSEQ multiplex PCR. Clone size and the V and J calls come from that table; the DNA yielded D and trimming. This table has about 300,000 clones, roughly 89% appearing once. CDR3 size: 16 residues. The junction had 7 bases not matched to a gene; V was cut back by 7 bases and J by 0 bases. Germline-derived CDR1 and CDR2 are MDHEN and SYDVKM.

The chain couples TRBV28 to TRBJ2-4, with 9 bases identical to TRBD1. The specimen was PBMCs or T cells enriched from blood (not recorded which). This receptor was obtained from a man aged 60 to 75 who had recovered from COVID-19. DNA for the CDR3: TGTGCCAGCAAGACAGGGGGAGTTTTAGCCAAAAACATTCAGTACTTC. Protein product: CASKTGGVLAKNIQYF.